This paragraph covers one T cell receptor (beta chain) sequence. Authors' data handling: From reference gene primer amplification, estimates of nucleated cell counts were derived. TCRdb's table, derived via immunoSEQ multiplex PCR, lists solely in-frame clones and lacks some. The V and J calls and the clone size are those of that table, but D and trimming were determined from the DNA. The repertoire includes 400,000 to 450,000 clones, just over 85% of them detected once, and more than 1.4% sits in the top ten. This specimen belongs to a study of blood T cell repertoires in COVID-19. Across the study: Whether acute or convalescent, the COVID-19 samples came from the United States, Italy and Spain.

This clonotype was obtained from a woman aged 25-40 years with active or convalescent COVID-19. The specimen sequenced was peripheral blood.

In DNA, the CDR3 is TGCGCCAGCAGCTGGGGCCTCGGGAGTATGAACACTGAAGCTTTCTTT. This codes for CASSWGLGSMNTEAFF. V is TRBV5-1 and J is TRBJ1-1; the D gene is possibly TRBD1 (5 bases). The CDR3 spans 16 residues. V lost 3 bases and J 0 bases, leaving 15 bases between the germline ends. CDR1 is SGHRS, CDR2 YFSETQ, per germline.